Following are 20 T cell receptor beta chains from one sample sequenced in a study of T and B cells in COVID-19 patients. Multiplex PCR with BIOMED2 TRB-A/B primer pools amplified TRB rearrangements. A single record per CDR3 protein comes from TCRdb applying MiXCR to the multiplex PCR reads. Among 5,500 to 7,000 distinct CDR3 sequences listed, around 26% were seen once. TRB was amplified from approximately 250-500 ng of blood genomic DNA. The sequenced sample was blood. Receptor source: a human donor with active COVID-19.

There are a few counts of this clonotype. The V call is TRBV10-3, the J call TRBJ2-1; TRBD1 might be the D (7 bases). V gave up 2 bases and J gave up 5 bases, with 16 bases separating them. The CDR3 is 16 residues long. From germline, CDR1 is ENHRY and CDR2 SYGVKD. The CDR3 DNA reads as TGTGCCATCAGTGAGCCTGGGTCAGGGGGGAACAATGAGCAGTTCTTC. This encodes CAISEPGSGGNNEQFF.

The V gene is TRBV5-1, the J gene TRBJ2-5; D is perhaps TRBD2 (6 bases). The V gene lost 4 bases and the J gene lost 2 bases, with 15 bases spanning the gap. Germline CDR1 and CDR2: SGHRS and YFSETQ. The CDR3 extends over 15 amino acids. The CDR3 protein is CASSPRIGGQETQYF. CDR3 bases: TGCGCCAGCAGCCCCCGGATTGGGGGGCAAGAGACCCAGTACTTC.

This clonotype appeared many times. The rearrangement links TRBV18 to TRBJ1-1, with 8 bases lining up with TRBD1. In germline, CDR1 is KGHSH, CDR2 LQKENI. The CDR3 contains 13 residues. V lost 7 bases and J lost 2; bases outside the gene matches: 3. The CDR3 loop is CASYQGANTEAFF. Here the CDR3 DNA reads TGTGCCAGCTATCAGGGGGCTAACACTGAAGCTTTCTTT.

This clonotype came up many times. The chain couples TRBV6-5 to TRBJ1-3; D not resolved. This CDR3 is 14 amino acids long. Trimming took 5 bases from V and 1 from J, leaving 9 bases between them. CDR1 is MNHEY, CDR2 SVGAGI, per germline. The chain's CDR3 is CASSLGNSGNTIYF. CDR3 sequence (DNA): TGTGCCAGCAGTCTAGGGAATTCTGGAAACACCATATATTTT.

The chain links TRBV6-5 to TRBJ2-1; 8 bases are a match to TRBD1. CDR3 length: 14 amino acids. Trimming took 5 bases from V and 7 from J; bases not matched to a gene: 7. Germline V gives CDR1 MNHEY, CDR2 SVGAGI. The CDR3, as DNA: TGTGCCAGCAGTCCCCGGACAGGGCGGAATGAGCAGTTCTTC. It translates to CASSPRTGRNEQFF.

The chain has TRBV29-1 and TRBJ2-7; 8 bases line up with TRBD1. Germline CDR1 is SQVTM and CDR2 is ANQGSEA. The trim removed 4 bases at V and 4 bases at J, leaving 6 bases unmatched. The CDR3 extends over 13 amino acids. DNA of the CDR3: TGCAGCGTTGCTGGAAACAGGGGGTACGAGCAGTACTTC. Translated: CSVAGNRGYEQYF.

The table lists this clonotype with many counts. This chain uses TRBV6-5 with TRBJ1-5, with 9 bases that match TRBD1. Germline CDR1 is MNHEY and CDR2 is SVGAGI. This CDR3 spans 15 amino acids. With 6 bases clipped from V and 4 bases from J, the junction kept 7 bases outside the gene matches. The CDR3 loop is CASRGGQGVNQPQHF. The CDR3 DNA is TGTGCCAGCAGGGGGGGACAGGGAGTAAATCAGCCCCAGCATTTT.

This clonotype is categorized as medium-sized. V usage is TRBV19 and J usage is TRBJ2-3, with unresolved D. The V and J ends lost 3 bases and 3 bases respectively, with 7 bases between them. The CDR3 length is 13 residues. In germline, CDR1 is LNHDA, CDR2 SQIVND (reference sequence). CDR3 bases: TGTGCCAGTAGTATGGGCAGTACAGATACGCAGTATTTT. This translates into CASSMGSTDTQYF.

This clonotype was observed many times. This rearrangement joins TRBV6-2 or TRBV6-3 to TRBJ2-1; D is possibly TRBD1 (7 bases). In germline, CDR1 is MNHEY, CDR2 SVGEGT. V shed 2 bases and J shed 0 bases, with 23 bases lying between them. The CDR3 consists of 20 residues. Written as DNA, the CDR3 is TGTGCCAGCAGTTACCCGGGGTGGGGGGCGGACAGGAGCTCCTACAATGAGCAGTTCTTC. Translating gives CASSYPGWGADRSSYNEQFF.

Sample share makes this clonotype large. This rearrangement joins TRBV29-1 to TRBJ2-3; 10 nucleotides agree with TRBD2. V was pared by 3 bases and J by 10 bases, with 7 bases of the junction left unmatched. Germline lookup yields CDR1 SQVTM and CDR2 ANQGSEA. The CDR3 totals 13 residues. CDR3 region: CSVDSSGSEAQYF. The CDR3 DNA is TGCAGCGTTGATTCTAGCGGGAGCGAGGCGCAGTATTTT.

The chain employs TRBV11-1 and TRBJ2-7; the D is unclear. This CDR3 is built from 13 residues. Germline V gives CDR1 SGHAT, CDR2 FQDESV (reference sequence). Deletions cut 1 base from V and 11 bases from J, with 15 bases between. CDR3 protein: CASSLVGQVGKYF. CDR3 bases: TGTGCCAGCAGCTTAGTCGGGCAGGTAGGAAAGTACTTC.

The rearrangement joins TRBV29-1 to TRBJ1-4; possible D gene TRBD1, 5 bases. V lost 3 bases and J lost 2, with 13 bases in between. Germline CDR1 SQVTM, CDR2 ANQGSEA. The CDR3 length is 15 residues. The CDR3 DNA reads as TGCAGCGTTGATAAGGCGGGGGGTACTAATGAAAAACTGTTTTTT. This translates into CSVDKAGGTNEKLFF.

The chain has TRBV6-5 and TRBJ1-1; D perhaps matches TRBD1 (5 bases). This CDR3 has 14 amino acids. V was cut by 7 bases and J by 1 base, with 13 bases left in between. Germline V lookup: CDR1 MNHEY, CDR2 SVGAGI. The CDR3 nucleotides are TGTGCCAGCACCGCAGGGACGGCGAACACTGAAGCTTTCTTT. Encoded protein: CASTAGTANTEAFF.

This clonotype is categorized as medium-sized. The chain carries TRBV18 and TRBJ2-7, with 9 bases that match TRBD1. The CDR3 sequence is 14 residues long. Per germline, CDR1 KGHSH and CDR2 LQKENI. V dropped 3 bases and J dropped 5; count of bases not matched to a gene: 5. The CDR3 DNA is TGTGCCAGCTCACCGGGGACAGGGCAGGACGAGCAGTACTTC. Translating gives CASSPGTGQDEQYF.

This clonotype came up many times. This chain joins TRBV6-2 or TRBV6-3 and TRBJ2-7; D is perhaps TRBD1 (5 bases). Germline CDR1 is MNHEY and CDR2 is SVGEGT. This CDR3 comprises 12 residues. Trimming took 5 bases from V and 9 from J, leaving 14 bases between them. In DNA, the CDR3 is TGTGCCAGCAGTCTCCCAGGGCTGCGGCAGTACTTC. Protein product: CASSLPGLRQYF.

Only a few counts were recorded for this clonotype. The V and J genes are TRBV20-1 and TRBJ2-7; D uncertain. CDR1 is DFQATT, CDR2 SNEGSKA, per germline (reference sequence). The CDR3 contains 14 residues. Deletions cut 3 bases from V and 4 bases from J, with 16 bases between. CDR3 in DNA: TGCAGTGCTAGCGCCTATAGGGCAGCGTACGAGCAGTACTTC. Translation: CSASAYRAAYEQYF.

This clonotype occurred a few times. The rearrangement links TRBV7-2 to TRBJ2-7; 12 bases are shared with TRBD2. J lost 3 bases, V lost 5 bases, and 5 bases had no gene match. The germline gives CDR1 SGHTA, CDR2 FQGNSA. The CDR3 runs 15 residues. In DNA form, the CDR3 reads TGTGCCAGCAGCGCCCTGACTAGCGGGAGCTACGAGCAGTACTTC. Protein product: CASSALTSGSYEQYF.

By its share, this clonotype is medium-sized. This chain links TRBV6-5 with TRBJ2-7, with 10 bases aligning to TRBD2. V dropped 4 bases and J dropped 5; count of bases not matched to a gene: 8. The CDR3 loop spans 15 amino acids. CDR1 MNHEY and CDR2 SVGAGI come from the germline V gene. Here the CDR3 reads CASSWLAGGVHEQYF. The CDR3 bases are TGTGCCAGCAGTTGGTTAGCGGGGGGTGTGCACGAGCAGTACTTC.

Only a few counts were recorded for this clonotype. The chain recombines TRBV7-6 with TRBJ1-1; D perhaps matches TRBD1 (5 bases). V lost 2 bases and J 11 bases, leaving 18 bases between the germline ends. There are 14 residues in the CDR3. The germline CDR1 and CDR2 sequences are SGHVS and FNYEAQ. The CDR3 loop is CASSLSGDSGRAFF. The DNA of the CDR3 is TGTGCCAGCAGCTTAAGTGGGGACTCGGGTAGGGCTTTCTTT.

A few counts support this clonotype. V usage is TRBV25-1 and J usage is TRBJ2-5; TRBD2 matches at 9 bases. V lost 11 bases to trimming and J lost 4 bases; unmatched junction nucleotides: 8. The CDR3 is 13 residues long. CDR1 is MGHDK, CDR2 SYGVNS, per germline. CDR3 loop: CAVKISGGETQYF. In DNA, the CDR3 is TGTGCCGTCAAAATTAGCGGGGGAGAGACCCAGTACTTC.